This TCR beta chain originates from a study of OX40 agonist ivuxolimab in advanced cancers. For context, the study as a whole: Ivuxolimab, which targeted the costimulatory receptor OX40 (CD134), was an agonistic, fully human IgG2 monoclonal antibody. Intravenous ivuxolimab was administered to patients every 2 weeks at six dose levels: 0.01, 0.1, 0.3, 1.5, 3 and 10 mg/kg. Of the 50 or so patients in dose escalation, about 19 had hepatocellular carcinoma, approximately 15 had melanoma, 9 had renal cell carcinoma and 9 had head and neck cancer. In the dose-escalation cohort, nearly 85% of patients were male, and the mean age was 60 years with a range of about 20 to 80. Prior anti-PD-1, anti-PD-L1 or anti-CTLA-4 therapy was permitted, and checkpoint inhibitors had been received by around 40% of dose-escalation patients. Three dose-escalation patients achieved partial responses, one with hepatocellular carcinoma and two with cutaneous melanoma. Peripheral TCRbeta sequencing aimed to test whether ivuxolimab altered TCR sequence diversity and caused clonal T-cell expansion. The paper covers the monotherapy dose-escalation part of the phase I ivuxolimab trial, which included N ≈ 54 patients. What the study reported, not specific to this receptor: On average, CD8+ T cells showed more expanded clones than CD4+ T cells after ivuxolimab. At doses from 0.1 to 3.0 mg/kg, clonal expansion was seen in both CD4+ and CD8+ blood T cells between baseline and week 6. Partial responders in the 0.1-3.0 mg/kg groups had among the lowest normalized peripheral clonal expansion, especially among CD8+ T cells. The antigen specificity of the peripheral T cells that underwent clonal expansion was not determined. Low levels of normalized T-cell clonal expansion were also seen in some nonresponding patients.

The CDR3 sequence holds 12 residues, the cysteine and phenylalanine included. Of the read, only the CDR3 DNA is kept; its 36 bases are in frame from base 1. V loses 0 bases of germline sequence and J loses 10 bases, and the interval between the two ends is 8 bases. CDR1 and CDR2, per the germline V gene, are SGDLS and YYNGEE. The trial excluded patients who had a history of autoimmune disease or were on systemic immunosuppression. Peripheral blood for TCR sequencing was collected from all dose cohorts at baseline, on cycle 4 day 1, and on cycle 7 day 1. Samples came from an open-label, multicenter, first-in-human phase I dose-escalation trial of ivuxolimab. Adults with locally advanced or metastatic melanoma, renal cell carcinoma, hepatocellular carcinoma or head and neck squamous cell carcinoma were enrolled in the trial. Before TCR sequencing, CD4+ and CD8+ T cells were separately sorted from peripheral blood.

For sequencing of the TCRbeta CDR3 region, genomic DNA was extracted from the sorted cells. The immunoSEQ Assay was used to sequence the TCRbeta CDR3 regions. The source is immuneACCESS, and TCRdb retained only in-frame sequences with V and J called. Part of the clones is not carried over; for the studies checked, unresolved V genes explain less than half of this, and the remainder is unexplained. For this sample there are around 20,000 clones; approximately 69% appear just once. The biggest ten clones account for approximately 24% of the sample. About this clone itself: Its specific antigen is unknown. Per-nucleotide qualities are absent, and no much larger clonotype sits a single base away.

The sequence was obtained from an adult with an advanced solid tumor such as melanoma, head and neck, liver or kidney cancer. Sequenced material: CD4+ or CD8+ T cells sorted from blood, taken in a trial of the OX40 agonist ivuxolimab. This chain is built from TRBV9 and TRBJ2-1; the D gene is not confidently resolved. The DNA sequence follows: TGTGCCAGCAGCGTAGATATGCGGGAGCAGTTCTTC. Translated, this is CASSVDMREQFF.